This T cell receptor beta chain is drawn from a study of shared clonotypes between healthy human individuals. In its sample, this clone was seen a few times. Replicate sorted-subset PCRs were loaded with about 0.2 ug DNA, 31,000 or so T cell genomes. The data were produced by immunoSEQ multiplex PCR, yet TCRdb's version contains in-frame clones alone and is incomplete. The repertoire holds roughly 100,000 clones, with approximately 65% as singletons. Material: memory CD8+ T cells sorted from blood. The subset denotes: CD45RO+ cells pooled with CCR7-negative TemRA cells. The origin of this receptor is a woman aged 25 to 39 in good health.

The CDR3 region is CASSGEAFTDTQYF. For the CDR3, the DNA is TGTGCCAGCAGTGGGGAAGCTTTCACAGATACGCAGTATTTT. This chain connects TRBV28 to TRBJ2-3; D is unresolved. This CDR3 has 14 amino acids. Germline-derived CDR1 and CDR2 are MDHEN and SYDVKM. The germline V and J ends were trimmed by 5 bases and 2 bases, with 11 bases remaining between them.